The 30 T cell receptor beta chains below come from one sample, sequenced in a study of blood T cell repertoires in COVID-19. This table comes from immunoSEQ multiplex PCR, and its TCRdb copy is limited to in-frame clones, with some not included. The sample lists 230,000 or so clones, roughly 90% seen once, with less than 4.5% in the top ten. Sequenced: PBMCs or T cells enriched from blood (not recorded which). These receptors originate from a middle-aged woman with acute COVID-19.

J is TRBJ1-6 and V is TRBV7-3, with TRBD1 matching 7 bases. Trimming removed 1 base from V and 5 bases from J; junction bases left unmatched: 5. CDR3 length equals 16 residues. Per germline, CDR1 SGHTA and CDR2 FQGTGA. CDR3: CASSLRSDRDNSPLHF. The DNA of the CDR3 is TGTGCCAGCAGCTTAAGGTCTGACAGGGATAATTCACCCCTCCACTTT.

The genes are TRBV7-9 and TRBJ2-3; D possibly corresponds to TRBD1 (7 bases). Germline V gene lookup returns CDR1 SEHNR and CDR2 FQNEAQ (reference sequence). This CDR3 comprises 17 residues. The ends were cut back, 4 bases at V and 4 bases at J, with 21 bases in the middle. CDR3 sequence reads: CASSSAHRGLAPDTQYF. The CDR3 DNA is TGTGCCAGCAGCTCCGCTCACAGGGGACTGGCCCCAGATACGCAGTATTTT.

This chain uses TRBV7-2 with TRBJ1-1; D unclear. The CDR3 runs 14 residues. Between the trimmed V and J ends, which lost 5 bases and 1 base, there was a span of 11 bases. Per germline, CDR1 SGHTA and CDR2 FQGNSA. The CDR3 protein is CASSQTNRNTEAFF. CDR3 DNA: TGTGCCAGCAGCCAAACCAACAGGAACACTGAAGCTTTCTTT.

The J gene is TRBJ2-7, the V gene TRBV5-8; TRBD2 aligns across 8 bases. The CDR3 totals 17 residues. Trimming at V came to 4 bases and at J to 0 bases, leaving 12 bases not matched to a gene. Germline V gene sequence: CDR1 SGHTS, CDR2 YDEGEE. The CDR3 loop reads CASSQTTLAGISYEQYV. The CDR3 nucleotides are TGTGCCAGCAGCCAAACGACTCTAGCGGGCATCTCCTACGAGCAGTACGTC.

The chain carries TRBV9 and TRBJ1-2; tentatively, D is TRBD1 (6 bases). This CDR3 has 14 amino acids. Trimming shortened V by 0 bases and J by 4 bases, and 10 bases separated the two germline ends. Germline values: CDR1 SGDLS, CDR2 YYNGEE. Here the CDR3 DNA reads TGTGCCAGCAGCGTAGCTGGGGGGGCCTATGGCTACACCTTC. Translating gives CASSVAGGAYGYTF. Full variable domain (missing parts from reference TRBV9 and TRBJ1-2): DSGVTQTPKHLITATGQRVTLRCSPRSGDLSVYWYQQSLDQGLQFLIQYYNGEERAKGNILERFSAQQFPDLHSELNLSSLELGDSALYFCASSVAGGAYGYTFGSGTRLTVV.

This clone occurred once. The rearrangement joins TRBV5-6 to TRBJ2-7; 10 positions match TRBD1. V was clipped by 4 bases and J by 3 bases; unmatched bases: 10. The CDR3 contains 16 residues. CDR1 is SGHDT, CDR2 YYEEEE, per germline. CDR3 sequence (DNA): TGTGCCAGCAGCCACGGGGGGCGGGACAGGGGCTACGAGCAGTACTTC. This translates into CASSHGGRDRGYEQYF.

This sequence joins TRBV19 and TRBJ1-3, with 7 bases identical to TRBD1. Germline CDR1 and CDR2: LNHDA and SQIVND (reference sequence). The CDR3 has 18 residues. Trimming at V came to 0 bases and at J to 3 bases, leaving 11 bases not matched to a gene. Here the CDR3 reads CASSIDLTGVLRGNTIYF. The CDR3, as DNA: TGTGCCAGTAGTATAGATCTCACAGGGGTTCTACGTGGAAACACCATATATTTT.

This clone was detected once. The V gene is TRBV7-9, the J gene TRBJ2-5; TRBD2 matches 8 bases. The CDR3 is 15 residues long. With 4 bases clipped from V and 2 bases from J, the junction kept 6 bases outside the gene matches. Germline V gene data show CDR1 as SEHNR and CDR2 as FQNEAQ (reference sequence). CDR3 sequence reads: CASSSSGGRQETQYF. The CDR3 bases are TGTGCCAGCAGCTCAAGCGGGGGTCGGCAAGAGACCCAGTACTTC.

This clone appeared a single time. DNA for the CDR3: TGTGCCAGCAGTTACGGGACATACAACAATGAGCAGTTCTTC. Encoded protein: CASSYGTYNNEQFF. The genes are TRBV6-6 and TRBJ2-1, with a possible D match to TRBD1 (6 bases). The V gene lost 2 bases and the J gene lost 5 bases, with 10 bases spanning the gap. CDR1 is MNHNY and CDR2 is SVGAGI in the germline V gene (reference sequence). The CDR3 sequence is 14 residues long.

The chain uses TRBV7-9 and TRBJ1-4; possibly TRBD1 for D (5 bases). The CDR3 totals 15 residues. Germline CDR1 reads SEHNR; CDR2 reads FQNEAQ (reference sequence). V dropped 2 bases and J dropped 8 bases, with 15 bases sitting between them. In DNA, the CDR3 is TGTGCCAGCAGCTTATCTTCGACAGTACGGGAAAAACTGTTTTTT. Its translation: CASSLSSTVREKLFF.

The chain joins TRBV19 to TRBJ1-1, with 7 bases identical to TRBD1. V trimming: 3 bases; J trimming: 1 base; junction bases outside the gene matches: 5. Per the germline V gene, CDR1 is LNHDA and CDR2 is SQIVND (reference sequence). The CDR3 has 15 amino acids. In nucleotides, the CDR3 is TGTGCCAGTAGTATCGGACAGGAGACGAACACTGAAGCTTTCTTT. Its translation: CASSIGQETNTEAFF.

The chain is built from TRBV2 and TRBJ2-1, with D tentatively TRBD1 (6 bases). This CDR3 spans 15 amino acids. Germline CDR1 is SNHLY and CDR2 is FYNNEI. Between the trimmed V and J ends, which lost 6 bases and 4 bases, there was a span of 16 bases. CDR3 in amino acids: CASRTRQDIYNEQFF. CDR3 bases: TGTGCCAGCAGAACCCGACAGGACATTTACAATGAGCAGTTCTTC.

The V gene is TRBV3-1 (or the pseudogene TRBV3-2), the J gene TRBJ2-1; 8 nucleotides agree with TRBD2. Trimming took 3 bases from V and 6 from J; bases not matched to a gene: 10. The germline CDR1 and CDR2 sequences are LGHDT and YNNKEL (reference sequence). This CDR3 is 16 amino acids long. CDR3: CASSHPAGAFGNEQFF. For the CDR3, the DNA is TGTGCCAGCAGCCATCCAGCGGGGGCATTCGGCAATGAGCAGTTCTTC.

About this clone: Other DNA sequences in this specimen translate into the identical CDR3. The genes are TRBV11-1 and TRBJ2-1, with 9 bases lining up with TRBD1. Looked up from germline, CDR1 is SGHAT and CDR2 is FQDESV (reference sequence). This CDR3 contains 15 residues. The V gene end was trimmed by 3 bases and the J gene end by 5 bases; junction bases not matched to a gene: 5. DNA for the CDR3: TGTGCCAGCAGCTTGGCCGGACAGGGGAACAATGAGCAGTTCTTC. This translates into CASSLAGQGNNEQFF.

The chain is built from TRBV6-5 and TRBJ1-1; TRBD1 matches 8 bases. Germline V gene lookup returns CDR1 MNHEY and CDR2 SVGAGI. V was clipped by 6 bases and J by 6 bases; unmatched bases: 12. The CDR3 extends over 15 amino acids. CDR3 residues: CASSRTTGAAAEAFF. The CDR3 nucleotides are TGTGCCAGCAGCCGTACGACAGGGGCCGCGGCTGAAGCTTTCTTT.

The chain combines TRBV28 with TRBJ1-1; D ambiguous. Trimming took 6 bases from V and 4 from J, leaving 12 bases between them. Germline V gives CDR1 MDHEN, CDR2 SYDVKM. This CDR3 is 13 amino acids long. CDR3 sequence reads: CASRLGKSTEAFF. CDR3 in DNA: TGTGCCAGCAGGCTAGGAAAAAGCACTGAAGCTTTCTTT.

The CDR3 DNA follows: TGTGCCAGCAGGGGGGAGGGGCATGGCTACACCTTC. Translating it yields CASRGEGHGYTF. This chain links TRBV6-5 with TRBJ1-2, with D perhaps TRBD1 (5 bases). The length of the CDR3 is 12 residues. CDR1 and CDR2 from the germline V gene are MNHEY and SVGAGI. Trimming shortened V by 6 bases and J by 6 bases, and 11 bases separated the two germline ends.

V usage is TRBV9 and J usage is TRBJ2-2; a weak D match, TRBD2 (7 bases). CDR3 length: 17 residues. Germline loops: CDR1 SGDLS, CDR2 YYNGEE. With 2 bases removed from V and 4 bases from J, the gap between germline ends came to 18 bases. In DNA, the CDR3 is TGTGCCAGCAGCGTTCCGAGGGGGGGCCAGAGCACCGGGGAGCTGTTTTTT. It is translated as CASSVPRGGQSTGELFF.

The chain recombines TRBV19 with TRBJ2-3, with 9 bases identical to TRBD2. This CDR3 is 16 amino acids long. The V segment lost 5 bases and the J segment 1 base; nucleotides outside the gene matches: 7. From germline, CDR1 is LNHDA and CDR2 SQIVND (reference sequence). CDR3 sequence reads: CASSVIAGVRTDTQYF. The CDR3 DNA reads TGTGCCAGTAGTGTTATAGCGGGGGTGCGCACAGATACGCAGTATTTT.

The count of this clone is one. The chain combines TRBV7-2 with TRBJ2-7; TRBD2 agrees at 8 bases. This CDR3 spans 16 amino acids. The germline gives CDR1 SGHTA, CDR2 FQGNSA. V dropped 1 base and J dropped 6; count of bases not matched to a gene: 11. CDR3 sequence: CASSLVAGGLWAEQYF. The CDR3 DNA reads as TGTGCCAGCAGCTTAGTTGCGGGGGGCCTTTGGGCCGAGCAGTACTTC.

The rearrangement links TRBV9 to TRBJ1-2, with D maybe TRBD1 (5 bases). Germline V gene lookup returns CDR1 SGDLS and CDR2 YYNGEE. CDR3 length: 15 amino acids. Trimming took off 3 bases at V and 8 bases at J, with 20 bases between the two ends. Here the CDR3 reads CASSETTVPMGGYTF. The CDR3 DNA is TGTGCCAGCAGCGAGACGACAGTCCCGATGGGGGGCTACACCTTC.

The chain joins TRBV18 to TRBJ2-1; 9 bases align to TRBD2. This CDR3 spans 15 amino acids. CDR1 is KGHSH, CDR2 LQKENI, per germline. The V segment lost 0 bases and the J segment 6 bases; nucleotides outside the gene matches: 3. As DNA, the CDR3 is TGTGCCAGCTCACCACCCGCGGGGGGGACCAATGAGCAGTTCTTC. The encoded protein is CASSPPAGGTNEQFF.

This clone appeared a few times. The CDR3 DNA reads as TGTGCCAGCAGCCCCCCAGGGACAGGGGCATTGAAAGGCTATGGCTACACCTTC. This gives the protein CASSPPGTGALKGYGYTF. V and J are TRBV6-2 or TRBV6-3 and TRBJ1-2, with 10 nucleotides matching TRBD1. CDR1 is MNHEY and CDR2 is SVGEGT in the germline V gene. Trimming at V came to 6 bases and at J to 4 bases, leaving 17 bases not matched to a gene. The CDR3 runs to 18 residues.

The CDR3 DNA reads as TGTGCCAGCAGCCCGTTACCCCGGCCGGAGAATGAGCAGTTCTTC. It encodes CASSPLPRPENEQFF. V usage is TRBV7-3 and J usage is TRBJ2-1; D not certain. Trimming removed 5 bases from V and 7 bases from J, with 18 bases in between. Germline CDR1 reads SGHTA; CDR2 reads FQGTGA. The CDR3 consists of 15 residues.

The chain recombines TRBV9 with TRBJ1-2, with unresolved D. Deletions cut 3 bases from V and 8 bases from J, with 8 bases between. The CDR3 totals 11 residues. Per germline, CDR1 SGDLS and CDR2 YYNGEE. CDR3 loop: CASSGREGYTF. The CDR3 DNA reads as TGTGCCAGCAGCGGCCGCGAGGGCTACACCTTC.

This clone was detected a few times. The chain couples TRBV21-1 to TRBJ1-2. TRBV21-1 is designated a pseudogene. This CDR3 has 16 residues. The CDR3 DNA reads as TGTGCCAGCAGCACCCCGGGGGGCCCGGAGGAACTTGGCTACACCTTC. Its translation: CASSTPGGPEELGYTF.

This chain uses TRBV3-1 (or the pseudogene TRBV3-2) with TRBJ2-1, with 8 nucleotides matching TRBD1. Germline V CDR1 and CDR2: LGHDT, YNNKEL (reference sequence). There are 16 residues in the CDR3. J was trimmed by 10 bases and V by 1 base; bases with no gene match: 12. CDR3 sequence: CASSQVARGRHDEQFF. The CDR3 DNA sequence: TGTGCCAGCAGCCAAGTAGCCAGGGGGCGTCACGACGAGCAGTTCTTC.

The genes are TRBV5-3 and TRBJ1-5; 9 positions match TRBD1. Being an ORF, TRBV5-3 has a function that is uncertain. Trimming took 4 bases from V and 1 from J; bases not matched to a gene: 6. The CDR3 length is 16 residues. CDR3 amino acids: CARSILGQGSNQPQHF. CDR3 coding DNA: TGTGCCAGAAGCATCCTGGGACAGGGCAGCAATCAGCCCCAGCATTTT.

The V gene is TRBV19, the J gene TRBJ1-2; 8 bases align to TRBD1. The CDR3 sequence is 13 residues long. Germline assignment: CDR1 LNHDA and CDR2 SQIVND (reference sequence). Trimming removed 4 bases from V and 2 bases from J; junction bases left unmatched: 0. CDR3 DNA: TGTGCCAGTAGTAGACAGGGGAACTATGGCTACACCTTC. Translating gives CASSRQGNYGYTF.

About this clone: The sample has other DNA sequences that encode this CDR3 too. The chain couples TRBV6-5 to TRBJ1-1; D is perhaps TRBD1 (5 bases). The germline V gene has CDR1 MNHEY and CDR2 SVGAGI. Deletions cut 0 bases from V and 0 bases from J, with 8 bases between. There are 15 residues in the CDR3. CDR3 in DNA: TGTGCCAGCAGTTACTCGAAAGGGGTGAACACTGAAGCTTTCTTT. This codes for CASSYSKGVNTEAFF.